This T cell receptor beta chain was identified during a study of blood T cell repertoires in COVID-19. The wider study: The samples span acute and convalescent COVID-19 from the United States, Italy and Spain. Sample material is recorded as cDNA or gDNA derived from T cells, B-cell-depleted T cells, or PBMCs.

Original analysis: Amplification with reference gene primers provided the estimates of nucleated cell counts. The table came from immunoSEQ multiplex PCR; TCRdb's copy has only in-frame clones and leaves some out. That table is the source of V, J and clone size, and D and trimming were worked out from the DNA. The top ten clones hold around 11% of a sample with around 86,000 clones, roughly 82% of them seen once. Trimming cost V 4 bases and J 8 bases, with 15 bases left between them. The CDR3 runs 14 residues. Germline values: CDR1 SGHRS, CDR2 YFSETQ. The sequence was obtained from a human donor in a cohort sampled during active COVID-19. The rearrangement joins TRBV5-1 to TRBJ1-4; TRBD1 is a possible D gene (6 bases). Sequencing was carried out using peripheral blood. The CDR3 sequence: CASSEGGTREKLFF. The CDR3 DNA follows: TGCGCCAGCAGCGAAGGGGGAACAAGGGAAAAACTGTTTTTT.